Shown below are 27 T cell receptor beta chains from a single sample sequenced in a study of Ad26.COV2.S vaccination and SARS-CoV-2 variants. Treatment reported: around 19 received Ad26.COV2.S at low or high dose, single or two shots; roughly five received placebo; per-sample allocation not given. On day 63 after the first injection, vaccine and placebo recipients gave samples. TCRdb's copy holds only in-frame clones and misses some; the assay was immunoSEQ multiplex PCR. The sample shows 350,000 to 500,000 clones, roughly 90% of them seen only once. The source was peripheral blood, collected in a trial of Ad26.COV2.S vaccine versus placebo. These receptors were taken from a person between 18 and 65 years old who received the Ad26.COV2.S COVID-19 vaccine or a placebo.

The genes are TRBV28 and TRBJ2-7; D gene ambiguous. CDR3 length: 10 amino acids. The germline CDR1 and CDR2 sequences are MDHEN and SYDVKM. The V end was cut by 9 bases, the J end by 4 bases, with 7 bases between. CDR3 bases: TGTGCCAGTCTCGGATACGAGCAGTACTTC. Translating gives CASLGYEQYF.

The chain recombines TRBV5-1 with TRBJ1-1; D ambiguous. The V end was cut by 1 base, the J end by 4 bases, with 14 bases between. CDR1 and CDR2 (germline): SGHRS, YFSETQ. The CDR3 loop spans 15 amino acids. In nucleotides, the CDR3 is TGCGCCAGCAGCTTGAGGTCAGGCGGCGGCACTGAAGCTTTCTTT. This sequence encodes CASSLRSGGGTEAFF. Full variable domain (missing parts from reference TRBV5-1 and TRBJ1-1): KAGVTQTPRYLIKTRGQQVTLSCSPISGHRSVSWYQQTPGQGLQFLFEYFSETQRNKGNFPGRFSGRQFSNSRSEMNVSTLELGDSALYLCASSLRSGGGTEAFFGQGTRLTVV.

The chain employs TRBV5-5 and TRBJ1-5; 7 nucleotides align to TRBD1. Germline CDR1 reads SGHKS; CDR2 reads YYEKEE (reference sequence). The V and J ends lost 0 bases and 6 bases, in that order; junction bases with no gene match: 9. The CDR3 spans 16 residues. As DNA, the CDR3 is TGTGCCAGCAGCTTGGATCAAGGGGGCGCAGGTCAGCCCCAGCATTTT. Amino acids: CASSLDQGGAGQPQHF. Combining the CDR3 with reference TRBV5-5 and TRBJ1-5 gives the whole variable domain DAGVTQSPTHLIKTRGQQVTLRCSPISGHKSVSWYQQVLGQGPQFIFQYYEKEERGRGNFPDRFSARQFPNYSSELNVNALLLGDSALYLCASSLDQGGAGQPQHFGDGTRLSIL.

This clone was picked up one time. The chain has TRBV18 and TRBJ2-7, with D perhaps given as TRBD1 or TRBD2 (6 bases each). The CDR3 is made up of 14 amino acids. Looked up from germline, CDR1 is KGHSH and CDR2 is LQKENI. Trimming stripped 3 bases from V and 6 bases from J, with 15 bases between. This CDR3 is CASSPNPGAVEQYF. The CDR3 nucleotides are TGTGCCAGCTCACCGAATCCGGGGGCGGTCGAGCAGTACTTC.

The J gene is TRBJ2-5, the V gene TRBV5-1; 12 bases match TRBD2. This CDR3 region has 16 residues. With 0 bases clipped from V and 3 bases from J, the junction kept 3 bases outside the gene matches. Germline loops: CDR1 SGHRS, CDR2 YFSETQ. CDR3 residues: CASSLGLAGAEETQYF. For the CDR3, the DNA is TGCGCCAGCAGCTTGGGACTAGCGGGGGCCGAAGAGACCCAGTACTTC. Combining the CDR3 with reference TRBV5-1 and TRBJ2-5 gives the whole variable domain KAGVTQTPRYLIKTRGQQVTLSCSPISGHRSVSWYQQTPGQGLQFLFEYFSETQRNKGNFPGRFSGRQFSNSRSEMNVSTLELGDSALYLCASSLGLAGAEETQYFGPGTRLLVL.

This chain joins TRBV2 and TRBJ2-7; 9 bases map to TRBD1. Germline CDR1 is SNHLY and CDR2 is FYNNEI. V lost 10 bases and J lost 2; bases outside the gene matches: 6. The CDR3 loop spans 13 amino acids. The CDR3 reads CATDRTGAYEQYF. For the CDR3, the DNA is TGTGCCACCGACCGGACAGGGGCCTACGAGCAGTACTTC.

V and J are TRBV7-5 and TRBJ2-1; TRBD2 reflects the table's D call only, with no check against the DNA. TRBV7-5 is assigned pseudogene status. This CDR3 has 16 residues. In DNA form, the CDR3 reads TGTGCCAGAAGCTCCTCCCCTCCGGCGGCCTACAATGAGCAGTTCTTC. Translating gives CARSSSPPAAYNEQFF.

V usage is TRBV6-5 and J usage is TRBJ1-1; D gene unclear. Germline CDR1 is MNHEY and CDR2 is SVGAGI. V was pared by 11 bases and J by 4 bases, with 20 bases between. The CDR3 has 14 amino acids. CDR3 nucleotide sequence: TGTGCCGCCTCCCCCCGGCAGCCCTTCACTGAAGCTTTCTTT. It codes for CAASPRQPFTEAFF.

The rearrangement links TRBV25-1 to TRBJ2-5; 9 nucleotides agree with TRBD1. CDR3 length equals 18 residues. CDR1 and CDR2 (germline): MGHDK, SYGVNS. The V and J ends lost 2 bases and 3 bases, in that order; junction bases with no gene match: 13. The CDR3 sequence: CASSEPQSDRGYEETQYF. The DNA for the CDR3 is TGTGCCAGCAGTGAACCTCAATCCGACAGGGGGTATGAAGAGACCCAGTACTTC.

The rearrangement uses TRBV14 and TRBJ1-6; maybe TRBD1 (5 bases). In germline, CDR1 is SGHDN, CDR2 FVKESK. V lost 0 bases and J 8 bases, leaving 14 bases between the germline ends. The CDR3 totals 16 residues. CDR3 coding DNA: TGTGCCAGCAGCCAAGATTGGCAGGGCCCCCATTCACCCCTCCACTTT. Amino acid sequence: CASSQDWQGPHSPLHF.

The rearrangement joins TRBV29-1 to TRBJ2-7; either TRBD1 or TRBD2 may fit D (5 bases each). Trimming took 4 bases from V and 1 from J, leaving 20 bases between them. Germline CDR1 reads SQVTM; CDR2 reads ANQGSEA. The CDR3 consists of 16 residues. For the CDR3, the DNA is TGCAGCGTTGGAGCTCTAGGGGACCGCGGGTCCTACGAGCAGTACTTC. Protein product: CSVGALGDRGSYEQYF.

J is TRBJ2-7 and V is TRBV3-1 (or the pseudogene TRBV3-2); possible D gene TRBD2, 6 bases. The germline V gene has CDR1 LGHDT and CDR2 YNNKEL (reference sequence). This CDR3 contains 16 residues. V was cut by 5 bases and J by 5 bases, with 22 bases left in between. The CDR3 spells CASSAAYTAGLDEQYF. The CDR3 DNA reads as TGTGCCAGCAGCGCTGCCTATACAGCGGGCCTAGACGAGCAGTACTTC.

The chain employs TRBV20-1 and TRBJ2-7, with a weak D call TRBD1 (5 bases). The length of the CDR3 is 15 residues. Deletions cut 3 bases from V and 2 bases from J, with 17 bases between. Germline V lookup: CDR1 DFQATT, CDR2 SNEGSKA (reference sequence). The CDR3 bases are TGCAGTGCTAGTAAGCAGGGCTCCGTCCCCTACGAGCAGTACTTC. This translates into CSASKQGSVPYEQYF.

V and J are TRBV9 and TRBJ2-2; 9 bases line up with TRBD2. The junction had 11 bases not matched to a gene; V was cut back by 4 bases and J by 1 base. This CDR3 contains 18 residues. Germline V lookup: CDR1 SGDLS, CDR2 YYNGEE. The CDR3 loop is CASSPLGSGGLNTGELFF. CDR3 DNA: TGTGCCAGCAGCCCCCTTGGTAGCGGGGGCCTGAACACCGGGGAGCTGTTTTTT.

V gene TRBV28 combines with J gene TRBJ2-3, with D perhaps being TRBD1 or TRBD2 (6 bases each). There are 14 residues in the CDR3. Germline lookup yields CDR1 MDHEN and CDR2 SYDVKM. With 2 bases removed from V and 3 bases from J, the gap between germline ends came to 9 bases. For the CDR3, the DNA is TGTGCCAGCAGTTTAAGGGGGGAGACAGATACGCAGTATTTT. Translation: CASSLRGETDTQYF.

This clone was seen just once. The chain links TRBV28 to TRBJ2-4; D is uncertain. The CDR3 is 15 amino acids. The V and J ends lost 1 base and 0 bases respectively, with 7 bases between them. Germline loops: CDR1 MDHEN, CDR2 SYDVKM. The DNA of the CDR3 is TGTGCCAGCAGTTTATCCTCGCTAGCCAAAAACATTCAGTACTTC. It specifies CASSLSSLAKNIQYF.

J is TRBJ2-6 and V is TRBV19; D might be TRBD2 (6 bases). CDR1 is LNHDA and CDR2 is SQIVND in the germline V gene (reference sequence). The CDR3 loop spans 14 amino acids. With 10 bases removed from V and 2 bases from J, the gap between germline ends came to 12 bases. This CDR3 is CATVPGAGANVLTF. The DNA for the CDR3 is TGTGCCACCGTCCCGGGGGCTGGGGCCAACGTCCTGACTTTC.

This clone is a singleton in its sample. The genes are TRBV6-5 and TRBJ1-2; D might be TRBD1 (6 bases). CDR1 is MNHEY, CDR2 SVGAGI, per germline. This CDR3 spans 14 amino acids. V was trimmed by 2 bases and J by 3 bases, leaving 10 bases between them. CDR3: CASSYTDRYYGYTF. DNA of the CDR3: TGTGCCAGCAGTTACACGGACAGATACTATGGCTACACCTTC.

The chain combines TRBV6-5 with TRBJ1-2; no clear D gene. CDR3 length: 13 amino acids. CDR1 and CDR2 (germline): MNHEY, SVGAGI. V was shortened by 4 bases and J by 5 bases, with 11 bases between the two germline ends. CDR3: CASSSEQVYGYTF. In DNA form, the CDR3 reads TGTGCCAGCAGTTCTGAGCAGGTTTATGGCTACACCTTC.

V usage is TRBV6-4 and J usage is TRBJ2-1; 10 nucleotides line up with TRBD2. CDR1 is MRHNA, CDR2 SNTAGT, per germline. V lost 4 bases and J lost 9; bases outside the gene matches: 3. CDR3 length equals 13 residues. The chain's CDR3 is CASSGTSGAEQFF. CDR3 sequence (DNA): TGTGCCAGCAGTGGAACTAGCGGGGCTGAGCAGTTCTTC.

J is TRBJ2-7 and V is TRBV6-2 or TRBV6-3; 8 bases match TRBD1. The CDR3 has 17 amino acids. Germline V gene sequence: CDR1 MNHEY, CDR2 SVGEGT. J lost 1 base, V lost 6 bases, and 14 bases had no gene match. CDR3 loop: CASRPPTGEFHSYEQYF. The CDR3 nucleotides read TGTGCCAGCAGACCTCCGACAGGGGAATTTCATTCCTACGAGCAGTACTTC.

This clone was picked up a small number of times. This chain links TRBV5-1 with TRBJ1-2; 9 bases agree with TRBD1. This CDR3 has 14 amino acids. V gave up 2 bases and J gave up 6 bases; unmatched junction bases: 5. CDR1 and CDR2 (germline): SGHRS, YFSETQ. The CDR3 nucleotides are TGCGCCAGCAGCTTCGGACAGGGGTTCGATGGCTACACCTTC. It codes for CASSFGQGFDGYTF.

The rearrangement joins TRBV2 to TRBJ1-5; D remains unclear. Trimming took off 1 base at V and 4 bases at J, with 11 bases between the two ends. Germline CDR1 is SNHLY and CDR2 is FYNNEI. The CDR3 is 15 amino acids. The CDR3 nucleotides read TGTGCCAGCAGTGAAGAAGGTAGGGAGAATCAGCCCCAGCATTTT. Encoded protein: CASSEEGRENQPQHF.

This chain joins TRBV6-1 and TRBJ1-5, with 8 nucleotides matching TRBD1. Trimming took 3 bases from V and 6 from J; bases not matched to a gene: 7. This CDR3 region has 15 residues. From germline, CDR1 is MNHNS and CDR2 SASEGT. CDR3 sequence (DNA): TGTGCCAGCAGTGAGTTGTACAGGGGGAGTCAGCCCCAGCATTTT. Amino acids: CASSELYRGSQPQHF.

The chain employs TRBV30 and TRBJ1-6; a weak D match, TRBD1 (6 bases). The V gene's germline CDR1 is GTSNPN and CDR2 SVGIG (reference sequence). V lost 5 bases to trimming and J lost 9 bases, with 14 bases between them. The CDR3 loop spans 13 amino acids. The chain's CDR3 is CAWQQGISSPLHF. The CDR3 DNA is TGTGCCTGGCAGCAGGGGATAAGTTCACCCCTCCACTTT.

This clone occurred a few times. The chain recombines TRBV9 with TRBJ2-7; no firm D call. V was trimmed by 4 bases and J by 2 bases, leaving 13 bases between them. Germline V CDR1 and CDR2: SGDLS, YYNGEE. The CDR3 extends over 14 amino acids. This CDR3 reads CASSPGRVPYEQYF. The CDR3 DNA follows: TGTGCCAGCAGCCCCGGACGGGTACCCTACGAGCAGTACTTC.

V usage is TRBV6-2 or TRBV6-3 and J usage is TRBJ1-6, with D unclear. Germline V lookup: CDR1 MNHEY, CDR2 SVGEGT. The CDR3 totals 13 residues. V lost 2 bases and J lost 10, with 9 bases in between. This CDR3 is CASSYTEGSPLHF. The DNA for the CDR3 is TGTGCCAGCAGTTACACAGAAGGGTCACCCCTCCACTTT.